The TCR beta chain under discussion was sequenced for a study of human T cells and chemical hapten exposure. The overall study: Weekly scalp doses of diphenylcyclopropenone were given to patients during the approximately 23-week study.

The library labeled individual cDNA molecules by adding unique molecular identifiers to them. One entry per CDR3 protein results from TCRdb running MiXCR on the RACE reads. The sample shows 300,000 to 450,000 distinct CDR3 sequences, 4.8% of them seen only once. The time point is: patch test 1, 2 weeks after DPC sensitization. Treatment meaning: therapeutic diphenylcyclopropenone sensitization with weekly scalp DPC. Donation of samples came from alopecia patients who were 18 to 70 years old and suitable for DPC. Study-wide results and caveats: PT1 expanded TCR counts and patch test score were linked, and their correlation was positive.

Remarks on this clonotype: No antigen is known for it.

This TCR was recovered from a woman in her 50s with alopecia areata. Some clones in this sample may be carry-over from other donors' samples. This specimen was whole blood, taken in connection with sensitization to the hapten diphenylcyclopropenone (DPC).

CDR3 amino acids: CASSITGPNQPQHF. The CDR3 region has the DNA TGTGCCAGCAGCATTACAGGGCCCAATCAGCCCCAGCATTTT. The chain carries TRBV7-2 and TRBJ1-5; a possible D gene is TRBD1 (6 bases). The ends were cut back, 5 bases at V and 3 bases at J, with 11 bases in the middle. The CDR3 totals 14 residues. Germline V gene data show CDR1 as SGHTA and CDR2 as FQGNSA. Full variable domain (rest looked up from reference TRBV7-2 and TRBJ1-5): GAGVSQSPSNKVTEKGKDVELRCDPISGHTALYWYRQSLGQGLEFLIYFQGNSAPDKSGLPSDRFSAERTGGSVSTLTIQRTQQEDSAVYLCASSITGPNQPQHFGDGTRLSIL.